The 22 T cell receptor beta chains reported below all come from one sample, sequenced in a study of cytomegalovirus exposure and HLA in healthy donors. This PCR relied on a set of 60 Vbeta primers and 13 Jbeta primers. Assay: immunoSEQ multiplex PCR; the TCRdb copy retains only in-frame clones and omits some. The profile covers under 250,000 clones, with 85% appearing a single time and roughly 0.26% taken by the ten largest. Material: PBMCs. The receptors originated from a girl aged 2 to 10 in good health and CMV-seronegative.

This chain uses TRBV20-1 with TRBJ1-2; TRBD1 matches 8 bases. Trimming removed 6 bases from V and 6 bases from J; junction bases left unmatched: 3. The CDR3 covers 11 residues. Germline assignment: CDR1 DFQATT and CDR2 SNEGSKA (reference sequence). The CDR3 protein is CSAQGADGYTF. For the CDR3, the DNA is TGCAGTGCCCAGGGGGCTGATGGCTACACCTTC.

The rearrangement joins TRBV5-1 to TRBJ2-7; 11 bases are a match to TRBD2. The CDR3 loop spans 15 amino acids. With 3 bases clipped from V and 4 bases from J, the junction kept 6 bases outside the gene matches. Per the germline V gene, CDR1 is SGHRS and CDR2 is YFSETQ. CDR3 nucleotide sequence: TGCGCCAGCAGCTCTCGGCTAGCGGGAGGTTACGAGCAGTACTTC. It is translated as CASSSRLAGGYEQYF.

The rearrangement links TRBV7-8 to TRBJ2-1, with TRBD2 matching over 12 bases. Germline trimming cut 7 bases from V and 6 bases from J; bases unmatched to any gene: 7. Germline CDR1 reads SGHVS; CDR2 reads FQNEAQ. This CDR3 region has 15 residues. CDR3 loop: CASKLPGLAGNEQFF. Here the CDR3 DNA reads TGTGCCAGCAAATTACCGGGACTAGCGGGCAATGAGCAGTTCTTC.

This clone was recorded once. CDR3: CSVERRGKDTEAFF. As DNA, the CDR3 is TGCAGCGTTGAACGGCGGGGAAAGGACACTGAAGCTTTCTTT. The rearrangement joins TRBV29-1 to TRBJ1-1; D gene uncertain. The length of the CDR3 is 14 residues. Germline V gene data show CDR1 as SQVTM and CDR2 as ANQGSEA. V lost 2 bases and J 3 bases, leaving 13 bases between the germline ends.

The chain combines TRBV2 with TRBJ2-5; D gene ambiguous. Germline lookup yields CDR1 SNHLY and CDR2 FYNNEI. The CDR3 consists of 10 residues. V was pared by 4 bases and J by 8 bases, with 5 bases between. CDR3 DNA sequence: TGTGCCAGCAGTGCCCAAACCCAGTACTTC. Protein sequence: CASSAQTQYF. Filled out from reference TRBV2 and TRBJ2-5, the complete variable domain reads EPEVTQTPSHQVTQMGQEVILRCVPISNHLYFYWYRQILGQKVEFLVSFYNNEISEKSEIFDDQFSVERPDGSNFTLKIRSTKLEDSAMYFCASSAQTQYFGPGTRLLVL.

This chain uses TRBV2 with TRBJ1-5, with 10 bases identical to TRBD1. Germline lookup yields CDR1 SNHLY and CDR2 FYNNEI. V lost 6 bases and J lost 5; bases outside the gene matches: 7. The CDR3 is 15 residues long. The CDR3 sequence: CASRGDRGWDQPQHF. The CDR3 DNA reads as TGTGCCAGCAGGGGGGACAGGGGTTGGGATCAGCCCCAGCATTTT. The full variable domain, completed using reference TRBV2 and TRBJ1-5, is EPEVTQTPSHQVTQMGQEVILRCVPISNHLYFYWYRQILGQKVEFLVSFYNNEISEKSEIFDDQFSVERPDGSNFTLKIRSTKLEDSAMYFCASRGDRGWDQPQHFGDGTRLSIL.

The CDR3 sequence is CASRGGVAGTDTQYF. The CDR3 DNA reads as TGTGCCAGCAGGGGAGGGGTTGCGGGCACAGATACGCAGTATTTT. The gene calls are TRBV6-1 and TRBJ2-3, with 7 positions matching TRBD2. Germline V gene lookup returns CDR1 MNHNS and CDR2 SASEGT. This CDR3 contains 15 residues. With V trimmed by 6 bases and J by 1 base, 7 bases remained unmatched.

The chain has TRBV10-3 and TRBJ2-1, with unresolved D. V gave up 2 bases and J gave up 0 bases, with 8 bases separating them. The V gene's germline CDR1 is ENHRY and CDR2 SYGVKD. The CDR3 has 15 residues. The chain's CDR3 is CAISELYNSYNEQFF. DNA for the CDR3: TGTGCCATCAGTGAGCTCTATAACTCCTACAATGAGCAGTTCTTC.

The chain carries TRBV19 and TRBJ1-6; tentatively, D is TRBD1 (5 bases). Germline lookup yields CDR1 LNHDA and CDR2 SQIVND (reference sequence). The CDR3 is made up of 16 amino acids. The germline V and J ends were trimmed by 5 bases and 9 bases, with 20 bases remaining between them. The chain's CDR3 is CASSAEGWPSGSPLHF. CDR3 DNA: TGTGCCAGTAGTGCGGAGGGGTGGCCTTCGGGTTCACCCCTCCACTTT.

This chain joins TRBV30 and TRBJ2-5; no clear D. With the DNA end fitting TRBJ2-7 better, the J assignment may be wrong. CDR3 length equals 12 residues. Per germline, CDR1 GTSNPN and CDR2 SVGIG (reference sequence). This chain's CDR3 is CAWSNGDYEQYF. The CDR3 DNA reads TGTGCCTGGAGTAATGGGGACTACGAGCAGTACTTC.

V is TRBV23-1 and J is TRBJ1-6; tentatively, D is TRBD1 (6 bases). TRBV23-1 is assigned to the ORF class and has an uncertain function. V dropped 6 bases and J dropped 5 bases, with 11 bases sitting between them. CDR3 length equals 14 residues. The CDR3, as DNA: TGCGCCAGCAGGGAACAGGGAAATAATTCACCCCTCCACTTT. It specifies CASREQGNNSPLHF.

The CDR3 DNA reads TGTGCCAGCAGCTTCCAGGAGGGCAGGGTAACCATGAACACCGGGGAGCTGTTTTTT. The encoded protein is CASSFQEGRVTMNTGELFF. The rearrangement uses TRBV5-6 and TRBJ2-2; weak D call: TRBD2 (6 bases). This CDR3 contains 19 residues. Trimming left V 2 bases short and J 1 base short, with 21 bases between. Germline CDR1 and CDR2: SGHDT and YYEEEE. Filled out from reference TRBV5-6 and TRBJ2-2, the complete variable domain reads DAGVTQSPTHLIKTRGQQVTLRCSPKSGHDTVSWYQQALGQGPQFIFQYYEEEERQRGNFPDRFSGHQFPNYSSELNVNALLLGDSALYLCASSFQEGRVTMNTGELFFGEGSRLTVL.

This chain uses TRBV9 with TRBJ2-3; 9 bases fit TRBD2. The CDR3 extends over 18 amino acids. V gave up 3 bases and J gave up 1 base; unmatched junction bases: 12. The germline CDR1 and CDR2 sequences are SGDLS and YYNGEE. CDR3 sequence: CASSARSLSGGRTDTQYF. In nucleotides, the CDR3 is TGTGCCAGCAGCGCCCGATCCCTTAGCGGGGGACGCACAGATACGCAGTATTTT.

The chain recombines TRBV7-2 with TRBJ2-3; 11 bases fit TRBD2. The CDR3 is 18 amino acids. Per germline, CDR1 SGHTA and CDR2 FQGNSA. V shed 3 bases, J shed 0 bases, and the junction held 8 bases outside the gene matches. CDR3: CASSFPPGLAASTDTQYF. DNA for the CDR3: TGTGCCAGCAGCTTCCCCCCGGGACTAGCGGCTAGCACAGATACGCAGTATTTT.

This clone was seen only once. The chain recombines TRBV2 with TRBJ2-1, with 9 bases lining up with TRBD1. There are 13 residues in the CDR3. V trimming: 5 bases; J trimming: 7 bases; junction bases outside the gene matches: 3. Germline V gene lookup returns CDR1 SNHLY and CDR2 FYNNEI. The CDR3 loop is CASSTGGWNEQFF. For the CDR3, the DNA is TGTGCCAGCAGTACAGGGGGCTGGAATGAGCAGTTCTTC.

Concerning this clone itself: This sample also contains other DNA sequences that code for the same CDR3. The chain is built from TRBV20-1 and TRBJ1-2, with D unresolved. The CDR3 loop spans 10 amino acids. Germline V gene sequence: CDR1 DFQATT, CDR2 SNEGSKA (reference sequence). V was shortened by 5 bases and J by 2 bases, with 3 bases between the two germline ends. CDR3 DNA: TGCAGTGCTTTAAACTATGGCTACACCTTC. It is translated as CSALNYGYTF.

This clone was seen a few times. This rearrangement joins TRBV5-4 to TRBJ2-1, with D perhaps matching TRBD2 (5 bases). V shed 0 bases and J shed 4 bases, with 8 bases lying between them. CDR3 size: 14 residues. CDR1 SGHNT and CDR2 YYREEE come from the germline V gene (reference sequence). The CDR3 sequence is CASSLGRDYNEQFF. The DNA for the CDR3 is TGTGCCAGCAGCTTGGGACGGGATTACAATGAGCAGTTCTTC. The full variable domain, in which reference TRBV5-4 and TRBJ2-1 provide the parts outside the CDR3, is ETGVTQSPTHLIKTRGQQVTLRCSSQSGHNTVSWYQQALGQGPQFIFQYYREEENGRGNFPPRFSGLQFPNYSSELNVNALELDDSALYLCASSLGRDYNEQFFGPGTRLTVL.

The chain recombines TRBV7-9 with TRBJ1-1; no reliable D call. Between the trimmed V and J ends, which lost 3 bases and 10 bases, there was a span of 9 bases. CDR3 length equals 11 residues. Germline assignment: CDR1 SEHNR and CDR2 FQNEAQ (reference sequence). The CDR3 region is CASSLKEVAFF. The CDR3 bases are TGTGCCAGCAGCTTGAAGGAGGTAGCTTTCTTT.

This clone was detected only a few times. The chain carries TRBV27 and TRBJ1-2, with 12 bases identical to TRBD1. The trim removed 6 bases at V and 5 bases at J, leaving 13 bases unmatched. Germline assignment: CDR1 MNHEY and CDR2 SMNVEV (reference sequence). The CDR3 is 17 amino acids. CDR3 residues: CASSHNPGQGAVYGYTF. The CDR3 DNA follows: TGTGCCAGCAGCCATAACCCGGGACAGGGGGCGGTATATGGCTACACCTTC.

The CDR3 loop is CARNSSNQPQHF. For the CDR3, the DNA is TGTGCCAGAAATAGTAGCAATCAGCCCCAGCATTTT. The chain employs TRBV5-3 and TRBJ1-5; the D is unclear. TRBV5-3 is reported as an ORF; its role is uncertain. The V end was cut by 6 bases, the J end by 0 bases, with 4 bases between. This CDR3 comprises 12 residues.

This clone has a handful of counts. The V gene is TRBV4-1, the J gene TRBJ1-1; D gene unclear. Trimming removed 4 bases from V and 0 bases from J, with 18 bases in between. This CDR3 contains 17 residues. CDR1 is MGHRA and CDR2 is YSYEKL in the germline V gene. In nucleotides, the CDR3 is TGCGCCAGCAGCCGATTCCCAACAGCCGACGTGAACACTGAAGCTTTCTTT. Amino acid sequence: CASSRFPTADVNTEAFF.

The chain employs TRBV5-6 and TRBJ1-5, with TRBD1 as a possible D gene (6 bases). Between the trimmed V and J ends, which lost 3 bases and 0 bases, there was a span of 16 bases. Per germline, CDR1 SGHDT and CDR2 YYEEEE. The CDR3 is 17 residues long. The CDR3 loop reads CASSSSVTGFSNQPQHF. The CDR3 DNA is TGTGCCAGCAGCTCCTCCGTCACAGGGTTTAGCAATCAGCCCCAGCATTTT.